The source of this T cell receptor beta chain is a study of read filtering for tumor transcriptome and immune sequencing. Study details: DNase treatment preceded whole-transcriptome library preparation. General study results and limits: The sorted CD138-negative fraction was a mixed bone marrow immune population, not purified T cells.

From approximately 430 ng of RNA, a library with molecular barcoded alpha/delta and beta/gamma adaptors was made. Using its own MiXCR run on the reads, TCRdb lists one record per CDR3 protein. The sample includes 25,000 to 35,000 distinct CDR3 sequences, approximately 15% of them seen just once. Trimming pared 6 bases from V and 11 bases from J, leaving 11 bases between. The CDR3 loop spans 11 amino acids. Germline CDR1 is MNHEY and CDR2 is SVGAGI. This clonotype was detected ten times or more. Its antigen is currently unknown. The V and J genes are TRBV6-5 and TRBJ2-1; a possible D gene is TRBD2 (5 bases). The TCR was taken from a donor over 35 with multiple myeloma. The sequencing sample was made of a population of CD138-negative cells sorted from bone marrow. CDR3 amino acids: CASRLEGQQFF. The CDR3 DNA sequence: TGTGCCAGCAGATTAGAGGGCCAGCAGTTCTTC.